What follows are 18 T cell receptor beta chains derived from one specimen sequenced in a study of T cell changes during pregnancy in multiple sclerosis. Profiling relied on immunoSEQ multiplex PCR, and the TCRdb table lists in-frame clones only, not all of them. This sample carries some 100,000 clones, approximately 94% of them seen once, and the ten largest clones take around 0.9%. Source: peripheral blood, taken before pregnancy. The receptor source for this set is a female donor with multiple sclerosis, enrolled in a pregnancy study.

This clone was counted once. The gene calls are TRBV5-4 and TRBJ1-2; weak D call: TRBD1 (6 bases). Trimming cost V 3 bases and J 0 bases, with 12 bases left between them. Germline CDR1 is SGHNT and CDR2 is YYREEE (reference sequence). The CDR3 has 15 residues. CDR3 in amino acids: CASSSLRQANYGYTF. In nucleotides, the CDR3 is TGTGCCAGCAGCTCCTTACGACAGGCTAACTATGGCTACACCTTC. Variable domain in full (rest from reference TRBV5-4 and TRBJ1-2): ETGVTQSPTHLIKTRGQQVTLRCSSQSGHNTVSWYQQALGQGPQFIFQYYREEENGRGNFPPRFSGLQFPNYSSELNVNALELDDSALYLCASSSLRQANYGYTFGSGTRLTVV.

The chain links TRBV4-1 to TRBJ2-3, with 7 positions matching TRBD2. The CDR3 is 14 amino acids. The trim removed 4 bases at V and 7 bases at J, leaving 8 bases unmatched. CDR1 is MGHRA and CDR2 is YSYEKL in the germline V gene. The CDR3 sequence: CASSLLQSGNTQYF. The CDR3 DNA follows: TGCGCCAGCAGCCTCCTCCAAAGCGGGAATACGCAGTATTTT.

J is TRBJ2-7 and V is TRBV13, with 15 bases matching TRBD2. The V and J ends lost 5 bases and 7 bases, in that order; junction bases with no gene match: 15. CDR1 is PRHDT, CDR2 FYEKMQ, per germline (reference sequence). This CDR3 has 18 residues. The CDR3 region has the DNA TGTGCCAGCAGCCCCTACAGGCCCGGGACTAGCGGGAGGTGGGAGCAGTACTTC. Translating gives CASSPYRPGTSGRWEQYF.

The chain is built from TRBV2 and TRBJ1-1, with TRBD1 matching 12 bases. Germline CDR1 SNHLY, CDR2 FYNNEI. V was clipped by 3 bases and J by 1 base; unmatched bases: 3. The CDR3 is 16 amino acids. Written as DNA, the CDR3 is TGTGCCAGCAGTGATCCGGGACAGGGGGCGAACACTGAAGCTTTCTTT. It translates to CASSDPGQGANTEAFF.

Only one count was recorded for this clone. The rearrangement links TRBV5-1 to TRBJ1-4; D unresolved. The ends were cut back, 0 bases at V and 1 base at J, with 10 bases in the middle. The V gene's germline CDR1 is SGHRS and CDR2 YFSETQ. The CDR3 is made up of 16 amino acids. The CDR3 DNA follows: TGCGCCAGCAGCTTGGAGGTACGGGGAACTAATGAAAAACTGTTTTTT. It specifies CASSLEVRGTNEKLFF.

This clone was seen only once. V usage is TRBV19 and J usage is TRBJ1-1; D not certain. This CDR3 comprises 14 residues. The V end lost 6 bases, the J end lost 1 base, and 12 bases lay between the germline ends. CDR1 and CDR2 from the germline V gene are LNHDA and SQIVND (reference sequence). CDR3 coding DNA: TGTGCCAGTAGACCCAACAGAAAGAACACTGAAGCTTTCTTT. Protein product: CASRPNRKNTEAFF.

The genes are TRBV13 and TRBJ2-7; D remains ambiguous. This CDR3 spans 12 amino acids. Germline-derived CDR1 and CDR2 are PRHDT and FYEKMQ (reference sequence). V was pared by 5 bases and J by 3 bases, with 8 bases between. In nucleotides, the CDR3 is TGTGCCAGCAGCCAAGCAAGCTACGAGCAGTACTTC. Translating it yields CASSQASYEQYF.

The rearrangement joins TRBV10-2 to TRBJ2-1; 7 bases match TRBD2. J lost 6 bases, V lost 4 bases, and 6 bases had no gene match. This CDR3 comprises 14 residues. Germline V lookup: CDR1 WSHSY, CDR2 SAAADI. The CDR3 here is CASSGPGRVNEQFF. The CDR3 region has the DNA TGCGCCAGCAGTGGACCGGGGAGGGTCAATGAGCAGTTCTTC.

The chain joins TRBV6-1 to TRBJ2-7, with D unresolved. V was shortened by 5 bases and J by 4 bases, with 6 bases between the two germline ends. The CDR3 spans 11 residues. Germline V gives CDR1 MNHNS, CDR2 SASEGT. The CDR3 protein is CASSPQYEQYF. CDR3 bases: TGTGCCAGCAGTCCCCAGTACGAGCAGTACTTC.

This chain connects TRBV29-1 to TRBJ1-5; 9 positions agree with TRBD1. Germline CDR1 reads SQVTM; CDR2 reads ANQGSEA. V gave up 8 bases and J gave up 0 bases; unmatched junction bases: 11. This CDR3 spans 16 amino acids. In DNA, the CDR3 is TGCAGCTCCCGGAGGACAGGGGTATCTAGCAATCAGCCCCAGCATTTT. Its translation: CSSRRTGVSSNQPQHF.

The rearrangement joins TRBV5-4 to TRBJ2-7, with D perhaps TRBD1 (5 bases). Trimming cost V 4 bases and J 2 bases, with 10 bases left between them. This CDR3 has 13 residues. Per the germline V gene, CDR1 is SGHNT and CDR2 is YYREEE (reference sequence). The CDR3 region is CASSRGLTYEQYF. The DNA of the CDR3 is TGTGCCAGCAGCAGGGGCCTAACCTACGAGCAGTACTTC.

V is TRBV5-8 and J is TRBJ1-5; tentative D call: TRBD1 (6 bases). V lost 9 bases and J 4 bases, leaving 11 bases between the germline ends. The length of the CDR3 is 12 residues. Germline V gives CDR1 SGHTS, CDR2 YDEGEE. This CDR3 reads CATGRGNQPQHF. The DNA for the CDR3 is TGTGCCACCGGGAGGGGGAATCAGCCCCAGCATTTT.

CDR3 sequence reads: CASSRTGGRSNQPQHF. In DNA, the CDR3 is TGTGCCAGTAGCCGGACAGGGGGCAGGAGCAATCAGCCCCAGCATTTT. This chain connects TRBV19 to TRBJ1-5; 11 nucleotides match TRBD1. The CDR3 is 16 residues long. V shed 6 bases, J shed 1 base, and the junction held 5 bases outside the gene matches. Germline V gene sequence: CDR1 LNHDA, CDR2 SQIVND (reference sequence).

The chain combines TRBV7-9 with TRBJ2-1; the match to TRBD1 covers 7 bases. Germline V CDR1 and CDR2: SEHNR, FQNEAQ (reference sequence). The CDR3 totals 14 residues. V trimming: 5 bases; J trimming: 8 bases; junction bases outside the gene matches: 9. The CDR3 DNA sequence: TGTGCCAGCAGCATCTCAGGGGGTCGGGATGAGCAGTTCTTC. Protein: CASSISGGRDEQFF.

The chain has TRBV5-1 and TRBJ2-1, with a possible D match to TRBD1 (5 bases). CDR1 and CDR2 from the germline V gene are SGHRS and YFSETQ. The CDR3 is made up of 13 amino acids. V was trimmed by 1 base and J by 4 bases, leaving 6 bases between them. CDR3 DNA sequence: TGCGCCAGCAGCTTGACAGGTTACAATGAGCAGTTCTTC. This sequence encodes CASSLTGYNEQFF.

The gene calls are TRBV9 and TRBJ1-1; a possible D gene is TRBD1 (6 bases). Germline-derived CDR1 and CDR2 are SGDLS and YYNGEE. The CDR3 consists of 16 residues. V lost 4 bases and J lost 0, with 16 bases in between. The CDR3 DNA reads TGTGCCAGCAGCCCCACAGGGAATGGGATGAACACTGAAGCTTTCTTT. Its protein is CASSPTGNGMNTEAFF.

V is TRBV27 and J is TRBJ2-7; TRBD1 matches 7 bases. V shed 5 bases and J 5 bases; nucleotides not matched to a gene: 6. Germline-derived CDR1 and CDR2 are MNHEY and SMNVEV (reference sequence). The CDR3 is 13 residues long. CDR3 residues: CASSPPGTDEQYF. The CDR3 DNA sequence: TGTGCCAGCAGTCCACCCGGGACAGACGAGCAGTACTTC.

The V and J genes are TRBV29-1 and TRBJ2-5; 11 nucleotides line up with TRBD2. The J segment lost 4 bases and the V segment lost 6 bases, leaving 1 base of the junction unmatched. CDR1 and CDR2 (germline): SQVTM, ANQGSEA. CDR3 length: 12 residues. The CDR3 is CSVGLAGETQYF. In DNA form, the CDR3 reads TGCAGCGTAGGACTAGCGGGAGAGACCCAGTACTTC.